This T cell receptor (beta chain) originates from a study of shared clonotypes between healthy human individuals. Assay used: immunoSEQ multiplex PCR; TCRdb lists only in-frame clones, some missing. This sample carries about 2.5 million clones, 92% of them seen once, and the ten largest clones take approximately 0.4%. The CDR3 sequence is 15 residues long. Deletions cut 4 bases from V and 0 bases from J, with 13 bases between. CDR1 SGHRS and CDR2 YFSETQ come from the germline V gene. Specimen: naive CD4+ T cells from PBMCs. Subset meaning: CD45RA+ positively selected. The sequence was collected from a man younger than 35 in good health. Some clones in this sample may be carry-over from other donors' samples. V is TRBV5-1 and J is TRBJ1-1, with a possible D match to TRBD1 (5 bases). CDR3 amino acids: CASSPNPGMNTEAFF. As DNA, the CDR3 is TGCGCCAGCAGCCCAAACCCAGGGATGAACACTGAAGCTTTCTTT.